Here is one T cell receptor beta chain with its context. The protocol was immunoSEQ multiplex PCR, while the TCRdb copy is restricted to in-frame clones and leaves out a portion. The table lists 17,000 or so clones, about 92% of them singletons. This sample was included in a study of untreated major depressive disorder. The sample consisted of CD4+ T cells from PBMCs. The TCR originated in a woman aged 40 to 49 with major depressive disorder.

As DNA, the CDR3 is TGTGCCAGCAGCTTGGATGGTCAGCCCCAGCATTTT. Protein product: CASSLDGQPQHF. The chain uses TRBV5-8 and TRBJ1-5; D gene unclear. V was cut by 0 bases and J by 6 bases, with 4 bases left in between. Germline assignment: CDR1 SGHTS and CDR2 YDEGEE. The CDR3 is 12 amino acids.